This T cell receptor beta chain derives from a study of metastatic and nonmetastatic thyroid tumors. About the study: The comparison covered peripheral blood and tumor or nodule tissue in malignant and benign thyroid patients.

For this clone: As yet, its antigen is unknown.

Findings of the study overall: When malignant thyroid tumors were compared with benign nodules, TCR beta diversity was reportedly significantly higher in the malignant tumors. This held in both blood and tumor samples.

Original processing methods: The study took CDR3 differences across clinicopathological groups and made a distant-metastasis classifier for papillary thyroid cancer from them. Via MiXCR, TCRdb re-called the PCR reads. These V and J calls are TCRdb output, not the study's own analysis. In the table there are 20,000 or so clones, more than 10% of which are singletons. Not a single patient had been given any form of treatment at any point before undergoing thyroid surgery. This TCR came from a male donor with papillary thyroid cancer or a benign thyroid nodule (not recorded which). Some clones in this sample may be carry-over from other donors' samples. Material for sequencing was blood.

The CDR3 sequence is CSVRGDSGNTIYF. Here the CDR3 DNA reads TGCAGCGTAAGGGGCGACTCTGGAAACACCATATATTTT. The chain couples TRBV29-1 to TRBJ1-3; D perhaps matches TRBD1 (5 bases). V shed 6 bases and J shed 0 bases, with 9 bases lying between them. The V gene's germline CDR1 is SQVTM and CDR2 ANQGSEA. The CDR3 has 13 residues. Combining the CDR3 with reference TRBV29-1 and TRBJ1-3 gives the whole variable domain SAVISQKPSRDICQRGTSLTIQCQVDSQVTMMFWYRQQPGQSLTLIATANQGSEATYESGFVIDKFPISRPNLTFSTLTVSNMSPEDSSIYLCSVRGDSGNTIYFGEGSWLTVV.